This TCR beta chain appears in the sequencing data of a study of neurological immune-mediated disorders. Study information: In a group of some 35 multiple sclerosis patients, roughly 30 had the relapsing-remitting type and 3 had the secondary progressive type.

The CDR3 spans 13 residues. The V end was cut by 1 base, the J end by 3 bases, with 7 bases between. Germline loops: CDR1 LNHNV, CDR2 YYDKDF (reference sequence). It was by 5'RACE with 10-nucleotide random UMIs that the cDNA was made. From the 5' RACE reads, TCRdb called clonotypes with MiXCR, one entry per CDR3 protein. The top ten clones hold around 7.2% of a sample with tens of thousands of distinct CDR3 sequences, around 5.2% of them seen once. The chain joins TRBV15 to TRBJ2-7, with D maybe TRBD1 (5 bases). Specimen: PBMCs. The receptor's source is a man aged 18 to 30 with multiple sclerosis. The CDR3 is CATSRGTSYEQYF. Written as DNA, the CDR3 is TGTGCCACCAGCAGAGGGACAAGCTACGAGCAGTACTTC. The variable domain in full, with the rest retrieved from reference TRBV15 and TRBJ2-7, is DAMVIQNPRYQVTQFGKPVTLSCSQTLNHNVMYWYQQKSSQAPKLLFHYYDKDFNNEADTPDNFQSRRPNTSFCFLDIRSPGLGDTAMYLCATSRGTSYEQYFGPGTRLTVT.